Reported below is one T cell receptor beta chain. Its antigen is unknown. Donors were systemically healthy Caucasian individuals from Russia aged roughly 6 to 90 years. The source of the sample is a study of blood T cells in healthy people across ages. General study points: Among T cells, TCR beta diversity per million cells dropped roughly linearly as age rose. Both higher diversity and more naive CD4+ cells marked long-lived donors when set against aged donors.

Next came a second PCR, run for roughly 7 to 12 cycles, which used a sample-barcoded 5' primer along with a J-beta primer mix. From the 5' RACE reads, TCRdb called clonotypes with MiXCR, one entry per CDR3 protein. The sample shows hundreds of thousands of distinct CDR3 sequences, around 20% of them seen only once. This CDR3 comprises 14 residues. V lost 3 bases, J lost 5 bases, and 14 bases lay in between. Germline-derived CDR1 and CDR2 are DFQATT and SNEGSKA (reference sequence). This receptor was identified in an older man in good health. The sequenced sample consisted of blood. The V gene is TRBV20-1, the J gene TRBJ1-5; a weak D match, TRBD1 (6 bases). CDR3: CSARYTGRDQPQHF. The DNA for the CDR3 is TGCAGTGCTAGGTACACAGGGAGGGATCAGCCCCAGCATTTT.